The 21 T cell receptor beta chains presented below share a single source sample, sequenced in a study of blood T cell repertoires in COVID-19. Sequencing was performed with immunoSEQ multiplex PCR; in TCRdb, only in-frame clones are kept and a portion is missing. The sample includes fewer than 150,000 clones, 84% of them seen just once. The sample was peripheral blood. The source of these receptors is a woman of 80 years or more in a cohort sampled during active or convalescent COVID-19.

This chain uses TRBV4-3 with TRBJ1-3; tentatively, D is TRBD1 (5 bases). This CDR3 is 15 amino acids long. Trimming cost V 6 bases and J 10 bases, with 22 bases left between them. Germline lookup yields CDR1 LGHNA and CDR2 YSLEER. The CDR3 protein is CASSPGQFAGTTIYF. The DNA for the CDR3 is TGCGCCAGCAGTCCAGGGCAATTCGCTGGAACAACCATATATTTT.

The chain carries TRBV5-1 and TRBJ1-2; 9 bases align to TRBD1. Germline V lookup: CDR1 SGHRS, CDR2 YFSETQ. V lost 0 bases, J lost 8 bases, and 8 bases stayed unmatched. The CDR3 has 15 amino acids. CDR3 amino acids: CASSLESRTGAGYTF. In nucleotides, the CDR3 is TGCGCCAGCAGCTTGGAATCTCGGACAGGGGCAGGCTACACCTTC.

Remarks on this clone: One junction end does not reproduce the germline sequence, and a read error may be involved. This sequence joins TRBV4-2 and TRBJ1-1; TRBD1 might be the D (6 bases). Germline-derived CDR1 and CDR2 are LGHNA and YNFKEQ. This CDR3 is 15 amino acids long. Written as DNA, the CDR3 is TGTGCCAGCAACCAAGGGGGGCGAACAAGAGGTGAAGCTTTCTTT. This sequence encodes CASNQGGRTRGEAFF.

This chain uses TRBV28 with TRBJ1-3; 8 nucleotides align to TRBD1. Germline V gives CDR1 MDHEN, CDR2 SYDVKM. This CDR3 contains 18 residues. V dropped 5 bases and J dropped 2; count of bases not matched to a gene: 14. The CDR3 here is CASSPGTGLWMAGNTIYF. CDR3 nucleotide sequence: TGTGCCAGCAGTCCCGGGACAGGACTATGGATGGCTGGAAACACCATATATTTT.

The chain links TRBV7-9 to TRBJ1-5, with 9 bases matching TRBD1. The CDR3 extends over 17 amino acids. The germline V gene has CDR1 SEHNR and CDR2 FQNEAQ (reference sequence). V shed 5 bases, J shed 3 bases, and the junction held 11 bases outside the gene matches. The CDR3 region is CASSPGQGWGVNQPQHF. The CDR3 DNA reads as TGTGCCAGCAGCCCGGGACAGGGCTGGGGGGTCAATCAGCCCCAGCATTTT.

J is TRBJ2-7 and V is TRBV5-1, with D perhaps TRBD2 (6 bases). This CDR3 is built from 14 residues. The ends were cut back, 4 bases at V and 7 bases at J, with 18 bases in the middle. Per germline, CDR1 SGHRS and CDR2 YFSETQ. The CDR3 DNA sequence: TGCGCCAGCAGCCCCGGGGACTTCACGGTTGAGCAGTACTTC. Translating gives CASSPGDFTVEQYF.

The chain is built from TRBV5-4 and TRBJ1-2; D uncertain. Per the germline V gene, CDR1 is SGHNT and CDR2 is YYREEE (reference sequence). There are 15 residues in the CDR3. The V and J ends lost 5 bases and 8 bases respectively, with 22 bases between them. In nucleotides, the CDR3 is TGTGCCAGCAGACCCGTCCGGGGTAGCGGCGGCGGCTACACCTTC. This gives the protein CASRPVRGSGGGYTF.

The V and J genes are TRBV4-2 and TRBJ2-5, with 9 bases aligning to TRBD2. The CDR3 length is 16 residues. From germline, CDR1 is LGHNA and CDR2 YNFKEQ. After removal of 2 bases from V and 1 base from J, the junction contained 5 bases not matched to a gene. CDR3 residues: CASSQTTGLAQETQYF. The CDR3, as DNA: TGTGCCAGCAGCCAAACCACGGGACTAGCCCAAGAGACCCAGTACTTC.

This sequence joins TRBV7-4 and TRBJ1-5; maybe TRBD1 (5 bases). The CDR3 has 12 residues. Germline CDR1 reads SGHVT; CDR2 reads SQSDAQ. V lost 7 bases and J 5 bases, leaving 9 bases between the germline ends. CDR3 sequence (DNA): TGTGCCAGCAACAGGCTATATCAGCCCCAGCATTTT. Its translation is CASNRLYQPQHF.

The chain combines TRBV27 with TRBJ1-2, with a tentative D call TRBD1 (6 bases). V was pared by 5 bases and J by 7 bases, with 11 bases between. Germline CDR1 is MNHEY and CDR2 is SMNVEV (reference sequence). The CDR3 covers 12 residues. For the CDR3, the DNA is TGTGCCAGCAGTCCCAACAGGGTTGGCTACACCTTC. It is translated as CASSPNRVGYTF.

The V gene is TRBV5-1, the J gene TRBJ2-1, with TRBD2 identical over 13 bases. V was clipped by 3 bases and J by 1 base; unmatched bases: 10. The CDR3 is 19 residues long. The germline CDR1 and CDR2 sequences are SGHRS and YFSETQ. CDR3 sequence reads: CASSSIPGLAGRSYNEQFF. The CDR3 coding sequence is TGCGCCAGCAGCTCGATCCCGGGACTAGCGGGAAGGTCCTACAATGAGCAGTTCTTC.

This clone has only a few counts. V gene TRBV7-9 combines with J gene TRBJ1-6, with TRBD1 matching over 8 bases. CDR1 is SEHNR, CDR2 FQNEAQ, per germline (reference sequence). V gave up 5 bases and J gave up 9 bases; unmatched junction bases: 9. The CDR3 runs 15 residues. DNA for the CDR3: TGTGCCAGCAGCCCGACAGGGACAGGAGGTTCACCCCTCCACTTT. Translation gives CASSPTGTGGSPLHF.

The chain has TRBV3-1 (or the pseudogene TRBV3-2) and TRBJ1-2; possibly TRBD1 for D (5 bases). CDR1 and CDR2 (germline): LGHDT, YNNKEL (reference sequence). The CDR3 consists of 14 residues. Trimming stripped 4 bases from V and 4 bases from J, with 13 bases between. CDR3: CASSLLDSSYGYTF. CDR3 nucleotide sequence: TGTGCCAGCAGCCTTTTAGACAGTTCCTATGGCTACACCTTC.

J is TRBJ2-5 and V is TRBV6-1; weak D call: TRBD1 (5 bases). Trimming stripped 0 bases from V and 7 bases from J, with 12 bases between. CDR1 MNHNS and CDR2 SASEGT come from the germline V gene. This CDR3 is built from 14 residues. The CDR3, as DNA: TGTGCCAGCAGTGAAGCCCGCAGGGATGGGACCCAGTACTTC. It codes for CASSEARRDGTQYF.

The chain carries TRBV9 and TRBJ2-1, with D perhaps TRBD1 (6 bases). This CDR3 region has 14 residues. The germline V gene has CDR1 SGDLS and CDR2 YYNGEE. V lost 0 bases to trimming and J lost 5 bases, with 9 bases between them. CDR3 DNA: TGTGCCAGCAGCGTAGGTTCAGGGGACAATGAGCAGTTCTTC. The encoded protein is CASSVGSGDNEQFF.

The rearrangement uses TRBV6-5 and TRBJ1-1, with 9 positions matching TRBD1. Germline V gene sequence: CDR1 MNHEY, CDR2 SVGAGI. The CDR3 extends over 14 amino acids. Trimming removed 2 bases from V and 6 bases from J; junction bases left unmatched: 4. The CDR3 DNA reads TGTGCCAGCAGTTACGGGACAGGGTTCTCTGAAGCTTTCTTT. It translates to CASSYGTGFSEAFF.

For the CDR3, the DNA is TGTGCCAGCAGCCTCTTACACAGGGGACTTGTGGGGGGCTACACCTTC. Residues: CASSLLHRGLVGGYTF. The chain couples TRBV11-2 to TRBJ1-2, with 7 bases that match TRBD1. The CDR3 spans 16 residues. V dropped 5 bases and J dropped 8; count of bases not matched to a gene: 17. CDR1 is SGHAT, CDR2 FQNNGV, per germline.

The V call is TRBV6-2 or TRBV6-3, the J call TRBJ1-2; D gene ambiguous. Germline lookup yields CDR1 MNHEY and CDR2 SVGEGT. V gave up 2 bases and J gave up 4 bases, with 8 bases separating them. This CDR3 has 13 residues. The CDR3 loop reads CASSYDSRYGYTF. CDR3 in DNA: TGTGCCAGCAGTTACGACTCTCGCTATGGCTACACCTTC.

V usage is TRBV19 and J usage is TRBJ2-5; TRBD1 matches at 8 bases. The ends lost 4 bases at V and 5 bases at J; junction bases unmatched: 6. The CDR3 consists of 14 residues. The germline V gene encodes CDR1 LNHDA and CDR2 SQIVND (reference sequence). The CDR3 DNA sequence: TGTGCCAGTAGTAACCAGGGGGCGGGGGAGACCCAGTACTTC. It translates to CASSNQGAGETQYF.

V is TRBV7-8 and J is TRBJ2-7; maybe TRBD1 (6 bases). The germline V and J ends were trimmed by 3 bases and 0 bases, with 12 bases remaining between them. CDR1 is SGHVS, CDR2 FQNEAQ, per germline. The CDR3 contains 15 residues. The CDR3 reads CASSFPGDLSYEQYV. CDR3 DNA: TGTGCCAGCAGCTTTCCAGGGGACCTCTCCTACGAGCAGTACGTC.

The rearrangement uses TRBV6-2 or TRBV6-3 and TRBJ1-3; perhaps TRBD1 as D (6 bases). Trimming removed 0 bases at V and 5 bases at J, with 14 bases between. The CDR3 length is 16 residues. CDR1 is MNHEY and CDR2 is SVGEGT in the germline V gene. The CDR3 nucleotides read TGTGCCAGCAGTTACTCCCCACAGGGAATCAGAAACACCATATATTTT. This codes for CASSYSPQGIRNTIYF.